This T cell receptor beta chain comes out of a study of lymphopenia after photon versus proton radiotherapy. Study-level points and caveats: Photon-treated patients lost naive T cells and TCR diversity; proton-treated stayed stable. Larger post-nadir TCR diversity loss correlated inversely with survival in deceased patients. After lymphocyte nadir, photon-treated repertoires showed oligoclonal expansion, especially CD8+ Temra. Survival link was tested only in deceased patients; proton benefit remains a possibility.

V lost 3 bases to trimming and J lost 0 bases; unmatched junction nucleotides: 11. Germline V CDR1 and CDR2: SGHRS, YFSETQ. The CDR3 extends over 18 amino acids. Here immunoSEQ multiplex PCR was the method, and the copy in TCRdb shows in-frame clones only, minus some. The sample lists about 6,100 clones, about nine tenths seen once, with 11% in the top ten. On this clone: The antigen is not known.

The rearrangement uses TRBV5-1 and TRBJ2-1; 8 bases are a match to TRBD2. The clonotype comes from a man between 60 and 75 years old with cholangiocarcinoma. The input for sequencing was peripheral blood, taken from a patient treated with photon-based radiotherapy. Written as DNA, the CDR3 is TGCGCCAGCAGCTCCGGGACTAGATACTCGAGCTCCTACAATGAGCAGTTCTTC. It is translated as CASSSGTRYSSSYNEQFF.